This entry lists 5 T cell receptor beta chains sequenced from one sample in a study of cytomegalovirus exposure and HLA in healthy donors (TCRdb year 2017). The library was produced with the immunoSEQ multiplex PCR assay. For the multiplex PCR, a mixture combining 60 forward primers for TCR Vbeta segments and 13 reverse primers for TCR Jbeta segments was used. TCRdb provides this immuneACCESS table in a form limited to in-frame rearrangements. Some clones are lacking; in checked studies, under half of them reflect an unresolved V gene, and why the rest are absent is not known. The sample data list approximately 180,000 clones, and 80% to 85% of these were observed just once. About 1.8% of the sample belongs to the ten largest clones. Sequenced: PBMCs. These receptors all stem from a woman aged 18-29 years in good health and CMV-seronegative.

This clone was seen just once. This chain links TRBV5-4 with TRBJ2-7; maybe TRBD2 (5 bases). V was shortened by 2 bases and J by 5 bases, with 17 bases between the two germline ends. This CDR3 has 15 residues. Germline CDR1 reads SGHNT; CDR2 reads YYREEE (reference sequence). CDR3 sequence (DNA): TGTGCCAGCAGCTTTTTCCGGGATTCAAAAGACGAGCAGTACTTC. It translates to CASSFFRDSKDEQYF.

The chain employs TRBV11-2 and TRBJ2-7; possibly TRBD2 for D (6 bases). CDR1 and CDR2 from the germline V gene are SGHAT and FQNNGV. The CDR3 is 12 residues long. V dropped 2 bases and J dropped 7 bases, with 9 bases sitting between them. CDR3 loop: CASSLMAGEQYV. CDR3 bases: TGTGCCAGCAGCTTAATGGCGGGGGAGCAGTACGTC.

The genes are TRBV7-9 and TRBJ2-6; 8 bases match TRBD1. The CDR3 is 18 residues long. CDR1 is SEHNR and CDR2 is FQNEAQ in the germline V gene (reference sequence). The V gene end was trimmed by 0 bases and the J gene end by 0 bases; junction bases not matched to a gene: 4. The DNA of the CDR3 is TGTGCCAGCAGCTTAGCGACAGGGGCGAGCTCTGGGGCCAACGTCCTGACTTTC. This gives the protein CASSLATGASSGANVLTF. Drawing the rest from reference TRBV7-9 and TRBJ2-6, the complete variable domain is DTGVSQNPRHKITKRGQNVTFRCDPISEHNRLYWYRQTLGQGPEFLTYFQNEAQLEKSRLLSDRFSAERPKGSFSTLEIQRTEQGDSAMYLCASSLATGASSGANVLTFGAGSRLTVL.

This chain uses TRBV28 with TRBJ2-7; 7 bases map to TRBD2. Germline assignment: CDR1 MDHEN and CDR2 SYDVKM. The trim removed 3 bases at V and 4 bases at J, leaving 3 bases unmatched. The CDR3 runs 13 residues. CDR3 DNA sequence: TGTGCCAGCAGTTTCGGGGGGAGGTACGAGCAGTACGTC. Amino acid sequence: CASSFGGRYEQYV.

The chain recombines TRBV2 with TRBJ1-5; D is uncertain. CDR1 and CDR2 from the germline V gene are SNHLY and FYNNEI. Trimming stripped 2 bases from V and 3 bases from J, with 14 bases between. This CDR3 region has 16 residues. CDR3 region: CASSERQAAINQPQHF. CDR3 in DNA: TGTGCCAGCAGTGAACGGCAGGCTGCCATCAATCAGCCCCAGCATTTT. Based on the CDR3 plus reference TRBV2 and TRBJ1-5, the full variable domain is EPEVTQTPSHQVTQMGQEVILRCVPISNHLYFYWYRQILGQKVEFLVSFYNNEISEKSEIFDDQFSVERPDGSNFTLKIRSTKLEDSAMYFCASSERQAAINQPQHFGDGTRLSIL.